Listed here are 23 T cell receptor beta chains from one sample, sequenced in a study of CD8 T cells in Susac syndrome. It was with random hexamers that roughly 0.45 to 1 ug RNA was reverse transcribed. A single record per CDR3 protein comes from TCRdb applying MiXCR to the immunoSEQ multiplex PCR reads. The sample shows more than 130,000 distinct CDR3 sequences, nearly 95% of them seen only once. Sequencing was done on a sample of CD8+ T cells from PBMCs. These TCRs come from a human donor in good health.

The chain joins TRBV20-1 to TRBJ2-7; 10 positions match TRBD2. Trimming took 0 bases from V and 6 from J; bases not matched to a gene: 11. Germline CDR1 and CDR2: DFQATT and SNEGSKA (reference sequence). The CDR3 consists of 16 residues. The CDR3 reads CSARERDSGRFGEQYF. The CDR3 DNA is TGCAGTGCTAGAGAGAGAGATAGCGGGAGGTTTGGCGAGCAGTACTTC.

This chain joins TRBV9 and TRBJ1-1, with unresolved D. Germline loops: CDR1 SGDLS, CDR2 YYNGEE. The CDR3 totals 13 residues. The germline V and J ends were trimmed by 0 bases and 5 bases, with 8 bases remaining between them. The CDR3 spells CASSVGSVTEAFF. CDR3 in DNA: TGTGCCAGCAGCGTAGGAAGTGTTACTGAAGCTTTCTTT.

This sequence joins TRBV20-1 and TRBJ2-7; 10 bases match TRBD2. Germline CDR1 and CDR2: DFQATT and SNEGSKA (reference sequence). The CDR3 extends over 14 amino acids. V was pared by 3 bases and J by 7 bases, with 9 bases of the junction left unmatched. In DNA, the CDR3 is TGCAGTGCTAGCGAAGCGGGAGGGGCTGGGGAGCAGTACTTC. Encoded protein: CSASEAGGAGEQYF.

V and J are TRBV27 and TRBJ2-3; D not resolved. The length of the CDR3 is 14 residues. Trimming cost V 3 bases and J 6 bases, with 13 bases left between them. The germline CDR1 and CDR2 sequences are MNHEY and SMNVEV (reference sequence). Here the CDR3 DNA reads TGTGCCAGCAGTTTTCGGGCCACCGGGGATACGCAGTATTTT. Translation gives CASSFRATGDTQYF.

The CDR3 sequence is CASANIDNSYEQYF. DNA for the CDR3: TGTGCCAGCGCTAATATAGACAACTCCTACGAGCAGTACTTC. V gene TRBV27 combines with J gene TRBJ2-7; D is unresolved. CDR1 is MNHEY and CDR2 is SMNVEV in the germline V gene (reference sequence). The CDR3 sequence is 14 residues long. Trimming removed 8 bases at V and 0 bases at J, with 14 bases between.

The CDR3 DNA sequence: TGTGCCAGCAGCGTAGGAGGCGGCCCCTACAATGAGCAGTTCTTC. Protein product: CASSVGGGPYNEQFF. The V gene is TRBV9, the J gene TRBJ2-1; no definite D call. V shed 0 bases and J shed 2 bases, with 9 bases lying between them. This CDR3 has 15 amino acids. CDR1 is SGDLS and CDR2 is YYNGEE in the germline V gene.

V usage is TRBV25-1 and J usage is TRBJ2-5, with 9 bases aligning to TRBD2. Germline loops: CDR1 MGHDK, CDR2 SYGVNS. The CDR3 is 17 residues long. With 1 base clipped from V and 4 bases from J, the junction kept 10 bases outside the gene matches. This chain's CDR3 is CASSESVRGGRGETQYF. As DNA, the CDR3 is TGTGCCAGCAGTGAATCCGTCCGGGGCGGGAGGGGAGAGACCCAGTACTTC.

The J gene is TRBJ2-3, the V gene TRBV27; no definite D call. Germline CDR1 and CDR2: MNHEY and SMNVEV (reference sequence). V was clipped by 2 bases and J by 1 base, with 13 bases between them. The CDR3 covers 16 residues. CDR3 sequence (DNA): TGTGCCAGCAGTTTAGGGTTAGGGATAGGCACAGATACGCAGTATTTT. This sequence encodes CASSLGLGIGTDTQYF.

V gene TRBV20-1 combines with J gene TRBJ2-1; the match to TRBD2 covers 7 bases. CDR1 is DFQATT, CDR2 SNEGSKA, per germline (reference sequence). V shed 0 bases, J shed 13 bases, and the junction held 6 bases outside the gene matches. The CDR3 extends over 12 amino acids. The CDR3 sequence: CSARDLGEGQFF. In nucleotides, the CDR3 is TGCAGTGCTAGAGATCTGGGGGAGGGTCAGTTCTTC.

The chain is built from TRBV28 and TRBJ1-1; possibly TRBD1 for D (6 bases). This CDR3 has 13 residues. V was pared by 3 bases and J by 8 bases, with 13 bases between. Per germline, CDR1 MDHEN and CDR2 SYDVKM. CDR3 in amino acids: CASSLLLGGEAFF. CDR3 nucleotide sequence: TGTGCCAGCAGTTTGTTATTAGGGGGGGAAGCTTTCTTT.

This rearrangement joins TRBV14 to TRBJ2-1; 7 bases match TRBD1. The CDR3 has 15 residues. Looked up from germline, CDR1 is SGHDN and CDR2 is FVKESK. V lost 1 base to trimming and J lost 5 bases; unmatched junction nucleotides: 5. For the CDR3, the DNA is TGTGCCAGCAGCCAAGGACAGGGACGAAACAATGAGCAGTTCTTC. The encoded protein is CASSQGQGRNNEQFF.

This clonotype occurred a few times. This chain uses TRBV6-6 with TRBJ2-7, with 10 bases that match TRBD2. V shed 2 bases and J 3 bases; nucleotides not matched to a gene: 1. The CDR3 sequence is 14 residues long. The V gene's germline CDR1 is MNHNY and CDR2 SVGAGI (reference sequence). The CDR3 here is CASSYRLAGYEQYF. DNA of the CDR3: TGTGCCAGCAGTTACCGACTAGCGGGCTACGAGCAGTACTTC.

J is TRBJ2-3 and V is TRBV27; 7 bases are shared with TRBD1. V dropped 2 bases and J dropped 5; count of bases not matched to a gene: 7. This CDR3 has 15 amino acids. Germline-derived CDR1 and CDR2 are MNHEY and SMNVEV (reference sequence). DNA for the CDR3: TGTGCCAGCAGTTTAGGTCAGGGGGTGATAGATACGCAGTATTTT. Translation: CASSLGQGVIDTQYF.

The gene calls are TRBV25-1 and TRBJ2-1, with D maybe TRBD2 (6 bases). The CDR3 sequence is 14 residues long. CDR1 and CDR2 from the germline V gene are MGHDK and SYGVNS. V was pared by 3 bases and J by 6 bases, with 12 bases between. CDR3 in DNA: TGTGCCAGCAGTGATTATCCGGGGGTCAATGAGCAGTTCTTC. This codes for CASSDYPGVNEQFF.

The rearrangement joins TRBV14 to TRBJ1-1, with no clear D. The germline gives CDR1 SGHDN, CDR2 FVKESK. V dropped 5 bases and J dropped 2 bases, with 15 bases sitting between them. There are 15 residues in the CDR3. The CDR3 region has the DNA TGTGCCAGCAGCACCCTGGCCATCGACAACACTGAAGCTTTCTTT. Amino acid sequence: CASSTLAIDNTEAFF.

This clonotype was recorded only once. The chain uses TRBV4-2 and TRBJ2-2; a possible D gene is TRBD2 (5 bases). CDR1 is LGHNA, CDR2 YNFKEQ, per germline. This CDR3 spans 17 amino acids. V lost 0 bases, J lost 7 bases, and 18 bases lay in between. The CDR3 bases are TGTGCCAGCAGCCAAGATAGGGTACCCGAGGGTGACGGGGAGCTGTTTTTT. Translation gives CASSQDRVPEGDGELFF.

The chain uses TRBV5-1 and TRBJ2-5; D assignment may be TRBD1 or TRBD2 (5 bases each). The CDR3 extends over 14 amino acids. Germline CDR1 and CDR2: SGHRS and YFSETQ. With 0 bases removed from V and 5 bases from J, the gap between germline ends came to 11 bases. The CDR3: CASSLARWGETQYF. The CDR3 DNA follows: TGCGCCAGCAGCTTGGCACGGTGGGGGGAGACCCAGTACTTC.

The chain uses TRBV11-2 and TRBJ1-2, with 8 bases matching TRBD1. V lost 4 bases to trimming and J lost 7 bases; unmatched junction nucleotides: 20. CDR3 size: 18 residues. CDR1 is SGHAT and CDR2 is FQNNGV in the germline V gene. This chain's CDR3 is CASSYHTSRGQVLGGYTF. The CDR3, as DNA: TGTGCCAGCAGCTACCATACGTCCAGGGGGCAAGTACTAGGTGGCTACACCTTC.

The chain is built from TRBV5-1 and TRBJ2-7; 8 bases map to TRBD2. The J segment lost 7 bases and the V segment lost 3 bases, leaving 6 bases of the junction unmatched. CDR1 is SGHRS and CDR2 is YFSETQ in the germline V gene. The CDR3 spans 13 residues. CDR3: CASSSGLVGEQYF. In DNA form, the CDR3 reads TGCGCCAGCAGCTCGGGACTAGTGGGTGAGCAGTACTTC.

The chain couples TRBV12-5 to TRBJ2-1; D is unclear. The V and J ends lost 5 bases and 4 bases respectively, with 6 bases between them. The CDR3 is 12 residues long. The germline V gene has CDR1 LGHNT and CDR2 FRNRAP. CDR3 in DNA: TGTGCTAGTGGTGTTGTGTACAATGAGCAGTTCTTC. It specifies CASGVVYNEQFF.

V and J are TRBV4-2 and TRBJ2-1, with TRBD2 identical over 7 bases. Germline V gene sequence: CDR1 LGHNA, CDR2 YNFKEQ. V trimming: 0 bases; J trimming: 0 bases; junction bases outside the gene matches: 11. This CDR3 has 19 amino acids. This chain's CDR3 is CASSQDGLAEGSSYNEQFF. DNA of the CDR3: TGTGCCAGCAGCCAAGATGGGCTAGCGGAGGGGAGCTCCTACAATGAGCAGTTCTTC.

The chain carries TRBV30 and TRBJ1-5; the match to TRBD1 covers 9 bases. The germline V gene encodes CDR1 GTSNPN and CDR2 SVGIG (reference sequence). The CDR3 runs to 14 residues. Trimming took 0 bases from V and 7 from J; bases not matched to a gene: 4. The CDR3 spells CAWSVGQGIQPQHF. In DNA, the CDR3 is TGTGCCTGGAGTGTAGGACAGGGGATCCAGCCCCAGCATTTT.

This chain connects TRBV6-6 to TRBJ2-5; TRBD1 matches 8 bases. The length of the CDR3 is 14 residues. V was pared by 10 bases and J by 5 bases, with 12 bases of the junction left unmatched. The germline gives CDR1 MNHNY, CDR2 SVGAGI (reference sequence). The DNA of the CDR3 is TGTGCCACCGATCCCCGGACAGGGTGGGAGACCCAGTACTTC. Translation gives CATDPRTGWETQYF.